This is a list of T cell receptor beta chains from one sample in a study of blood T cell repertoires in COVID-19. The method was immunoSEQ multiplex PCR; TCRdb's version includes in-frame clones alone and lacks a portion of them. The data contain over 450,000 clones, approximately 92% of them singletons. Sequenced material: peripheral blood. These receptors all stem from a man aged 18 to 35 with COVID-19, enrolled during active disease. The conserved cysteine and the conserved F or W are not part of the CDR3 here. Each record gives: J gene, clone size, V gene, CDR3 protein. Clone size, where shown, is once, few, many, or a class for clones that have expanded.

j_call: TRBJ2-1; clone_size: .; v_call: TRBV19; cdr3_aa: ASSFGGGRLNEQF
j_call: TRBJ2-5; clone_size: .; v_call: TRBV5-4; cdr3_aa: ASSLPTGGEETQY
j_call: TRBJ1-2; clone_size: .; v_call: TRBV19; cdr3_aa: ASSIQGSGHGYT
j_call: TRBJ2-7; clone_size: .; v_call: TRBV4-1; cdr3_aa: ASSQFGSLAGGEQY
j_call: TRBJ2-2; clone_size: .; v_call: TRBV4-2; cdr3_aa: ASSQEGASGSDANTGELF
j_call: TRBJ1-1; clone_size: .; v_call: TRBV29-1; cdr3_aa: SVQEMNTEAF
j_call: TRBJ2-5; clone_size: .; v_call: TRBV19; cdr3_aa: ASSMERAGVETQY
j_call: TRBJ1-4; clone_size: .; v_call: TRBV3-1/TRBV3-2; cdr3_aa: ASSLGQRDEKLF
j_call: TRBJ1-2; clone_size: .; v_call: TRBV6-5; cdr3_aa: ASSPGGAYGYT
j_call: TRBJ2-5; clone_size: .; v_call: TRBV3-1/TRBV3-2; cdr3_aa: ASSQDGMRDRKETQY
j_call: TRBJ2-1; clone_size: .; v_call: TRBV3-1/TRBV3-2; cdr3_aa: ASSQAAQGFWNEQF
j_call: TRBJ2-2; clone_size: .; v_call: TRBV12-3/TRBV12-4; cdr3_aa: ASSPWPGELF
j_call: TRBJ2-1; clone_size: few; v_call: TRBV19; cdr3_aa: ASSIQGSSYNEQF
j_call: TRBJ1-1; clone_size: .; v_call: TRBV6-5; cdr3_aa: ASIWVQGADTEAF
j_call: TRBJ1-2; clone_size: .; v_call: TRBV2; cdr3_aa: ASTPGLSYGYT
j_call: TRBJ1-5; clone_size: .; v_call: TRBV29-1; cdr3_aa: SVADQSNQPQH
j_call: TRBJ2-7; clone_size: .; v_call: TRBV10-2; cdr3_aa: ASIRGTDPYEQY
j_call: TRBJ2-5; clone_size: .; v_call: TRBV11-2; cdr3_aa: ASSLGGAGGQETQY
j_call: TRBJ1-5; clone_size: .; v_call: TRBV6-5; cdr3_aa: ASRTALEPQH
j_call: TRBJ1-1; clone_size: .; v_call: TRBV30; cdr3_aa: AYRDRVERGNTEAF
j_call: TRBJ1-1; clone_size: .; v_call: TRBV9; cdr3_aa: ASSSQGGTEAF
j_call: TRBJ2-7; clone_size: few; v_call: TRBV10-1; cdr3_aa: ASSESPGYEQY
j_call: TRBJ2-7; clone_size: .; v_call: TRBV12-5; cdr3_aa: ASGLVQPGLERIS
j_call: TRBJ1-5; clone_size: .; v_call: TRBV2; cdr3_aa: ASSRQANQPQH
j_call: TRBJ2-7; clone_size: .; v_call: TRBV6-5; cdr3_aa: ASRTLSTASYEQY
j_call: TRBJ2-7; clone_size: .; v_call: TRBV7-8; cdr3_aa: ASSLVTGYEQY
j_call: TRBJ2-1; clone_size: .; v_call: TRBV19; cdr3_aa: ASSTRPGQLKF
j_call: TRBJ1-1; clone_size: .; v_call: TRBV6-5; cdr3_aa: ASIGTGITEAF
j_call: TRBJ1-3; clone_size: .; v_call: TRBV29-1; cdr3_aa: SVHGGGGNTIY
j_call: TRBJ2-7; clone_size: .; v_call: TRBV12-5; cdr3_aa: ASGSDRGTEEQY
j_call: TRBJ2-5; clone_size: .; v_call: TRBV27; cdr3_aa: ASSLKREGRETQY
j_call: TRBJ2-1; clone_size: .; v_call: TRBV7-8; cdr3_aa: ASSLDRLAGVNEQF
j_call: TRBJ2-3; clone_size: .; v_call: TRBV21-1; cdr3_aa: ASTWPAGLSTDTQY
j_call: TRBJ2-1; clone_size: .; v_call: TRBV20-1; cdr3_aa: SASGGLAGMEQF
j_call: TRBJ2-2; clone_size: .; v_call: TRBV3-1/TRBV3-2; cdr3_aa: ASSPLTEKGTGELF
j_call: TRBJ2-3; clone_size: once; v_call: TRBV6-5; cdr3_aa: ASRGTRSPDTQY
j_call: TRBJ1-4; clone_size: .; v_call: TRBV11-2; cdr3_aa: ASSLDRGADRDNEKLF
j_call: TRBJ2-7; clone_size: .; v_call: TRBV3-1/TRBV3-2; cdr3_aa: ASSHIYGTHEQY
j_call: TRBJ2-1; clone_size: .; v_call: TRBV19; cdr3_aa: ASAGGLASYNEQF
j_call: TRBJ1-6; clone_size: .; v_call: TRBV11-2; cdr3_aa: ASSLVWQTDSPLH
j_call: TRBJ2-7; clone_size: .; v_call: TRBV5-6; cdr3_aa: ASSPSDRDYSYEQY
j_call: TRBJ2-2; clone_size: .; v_call: TRBV5-4; cdr3_aa: ASSPTSGSTGELF